Listed below are T cell receptor beta chains from one sample, sequenced in a study of CD8+ T cells in alopecia areata. Method: immunoSEQ multiplex PCR; TCRdb's copy keeps in-frame clones and lacks some. Here the sample spans under 250,000 clones, approximately 65% being singletons. This sample comprised CD4+ T cells sorted from blood, obtained around week 44, from a patient treated with tofacitinib. The receptors come from a human donor with alopecia areata. CDR3s include the opening cysteine and the closing phenylalanine or tryptophan. D genes are given only for firm matches. Size is omitted from some rows. Given values are once, few, many or a class for expanded clones.

>TRBV5-4|NA|NA|TRBJ1-4
CASGRDGNNEKLFF
TGTGCCAGCGGGAGGGATGGGAATAATGAAAAACTGTTTTTT
>TRBV18|few|NA|TRBJ2-7
CASSPPQVSYEQYF
TGTGCCAGCTCACCACCCCAGGTCAGCTACGAGCAGTACTTC
>TRBV30|NA|TRBD1|TRBJ2-4
CAWSVGQGIQYF
TGTGCCTGGAGTGTAGGACAGGGAATTCAGTACTTC
>TRBV29-1|NA|TRBD1|TRBJ2-6
CSVAGGTGANVLTF
TGCAGCGTTGCAGGGGGAACTGGGGCCAACGTCCTGACTTTC
>TRBV5-1|NA|NA|TRBJ2-5
CASSLGPARVGETQYF
TGCGCCAGCAGCTTGGGGCCCGCTCGGGTAGGGGAGACCCAGTACTTC
>TRBV30|NA|TRBD1|TRBJ1-6
CAWSVRRSGQGNSPLHF
TGTGCCTGGAGTGTACGGAGGAGTGGACAGGGGAATTCACCCCTCCACTTT
>TRBV9|NA|TRBD1|TRBJ1-5
CASSGQGGNQPQHF
TGTGCCAGCAGCGGACAGGGAGGGAATCAGCCCCAGCATTTT
>TRBV5-6|NA|NA|TRBJ2-6
CASSPGYSSGANVLTF
TGTGCCAGCAGCCCTGGGTACTCCTCTGGGGCCAACGTCCTGACTTTC
>TRBV25-1|once|NA|TRBJ2-7
CASRGHGAYEQYF
TGTGCCAGCAGGGGACACGGAGCCTACGAGCAGTACTTC
>TRBV7-2|few|NA|TRBJ2-7
CASSLDAGTYEQYF
TGTGCCAGCAGCTTAGACGCAGGGACATACGAGCAGTACTTC
>TRBV29-1|NA|TRBD1|TRBJ2-3
CSVATGGSDTQYF
TGCAGCGTTGCGACAGGGGGCTCAGATACGCAGTATTTT
>TRBV30|NA|NA|TRBJ2-3
CAWSSVSDTQYF
TGTGCCTGGAGTTCGGTATCAGATACGCAGTATTTT
>TRBV9|NA|NA|TRBJ1-1
CASSVGSINTEAFF
TGTGCCAGCAGCGTAGGGTCGATTAACACTGAAGCTTTCTTT
>TRBV7-3|few|TRBD2|TRBJ2-2
CASSSQSGVNTGELFF
TGTGCCAGCAGCTCCCAGAGCGGGGTGAACACCGGGGAGCTGTTTTTT
>TRBV4-3|few|TRBD1|TRBJ2-7
CASSQPGQGSNEQYF
TGCGCCAGCAGCCAGCCGGGACAGGGTTCGAACGAGCAGTACTTC
>TRBV2|NA|TRBD2|TRBJ2-2
CASWSGVDTGELFF
TGTGCCAGCTGGAGCGGGGTGGACACCGGGGAGCTGTTTTTT